This entry lists 26 T cell receptor beta chains sequenced from one sample in a study of CD8 T cells in ankylosing spondylitis. TCRdb re-called the 5' RACE reads through MiXCR, storing one row per CDR3 protein. This table has under 450,000 distinct CDR3 sequences, about 20% appearing once. Input material: blood, either unsorted or a sorted T cell fraction (not recorded which). The receptors were sampled from a male donor with ankylosing spondylitis or in good health (not recorded which).

The table lists this clonotype with a few counts. V usage is TRBV19 and J usage is TRBJ2-5; D remains ambiguous. The CDR3 sequence is 13 residues long. V was shortened by 6 bases and J by 2 bases, with 10 bases between the two germline ends. CDR1 is LNHDA and CDR2 is SQIVND in the germline V gene (reference sequence). CDR3 sequence: CASRGGSQETQYF. The CDR3 DNA sequence: TGTGCCAGTAGGGGTGGTAGTCAAGAGACCCAGTACTTC.

In its sample, this clonotype was seen a few times. J is TRBJ2-1 and V is TRBV12-3 or TRBV12-4, with D unresolved. V was shortened by 7 bases and J by 4 bases, with 8 bases between the two germline ends. CDR3 length: 12 amino acids. The DNA for the CDR3 is TGTGCCAGCATACGTGGTTACAATGAGCAGTTCTTC. Amino acids: CASIRGYNEQFF.

V gene TRBV2 combines with J gene TRBJ2-3; 9 nucleotides match TRBD1. With V trimmed by 2 bases and J by 4 bases, 13 bases remained unmatched. The CDR3 has 18 amino acids. CDR1 and CDR2 from the germline V gene are SNHLY and FYNNEI. CDR3 DNA: TGTGCCAGCAGTGAAAAGGCGAGTGGGACAGGGATCGCAGATACGCAGTATTTT. Translation: CASSEKASGTGIADTQYF.

The chain uses TRBV4-1 and TRBJ2-5; D perhaps matches TRBD2 (5 bases). The V end lost 0 bases, the J end lost 5 bases, and 13 bases lay between the germline ends. Germline V gene sequence: CDR1 MGHRA, CDR2 YSYEKL. The CDR3 length is 15 residues. This chain's CDR3 is CASSQESGTVETQYF. CDR3 in DNA: TGCGCCAGCAGCCAAGAATCGGGAACCGTGGAGACCCAGTACTTC.

This clonotype was observed a handful of times. This chain joins TRBV12-3 or TRBV12-4 and TRBJ1-6; the match to TRBD1 covers 9 bases. V trimming: 5 bases; J trimming: 8 bases; junction bases outside the gene matches: 4. The CDR3 covers 14 residues. The CDR3 sequence: CASSTTGGYSPLHF. The CDR3 nucleotides read TGTGCCAGCAGTACCACAGGGGGCTATTCACCCCTCCACTTT.

This clonotype has just a few counts. CDR3 sequence: CAWSVGPGPRQGGQGEQYF. The DNA for the CDR3 is TGTGCCTGGAGTGTAGGACCGGGCCCCAGACAGGGAGGCCAGGGAGAGCAGTACTTC. The chain has TRBV30 and TRBJ2-7; D possibly corresponds to TRBD1 (7 bases). V lost 0 bases and J 7 bases, leaving 31 bases between the germline ends. This CDR3 has 19 residues. Per germline, CDR1 GTSNPN and CDR2 SVGIG (reference sequence).

The chain carries TRBV7-9 and TRBJ2-3, with D possibly TRBD1 on 6 matching bases. The germline V and J ends were trimmed by 5 bases and 6 bases, with 21 bases remaining between them. In germline, CDR1 is SEHNR, CDR2 FQNEAQ (reference sequence). CDR3 length: 16 amino acids. The DNA for the CDR3 is TGTGCCAGCAGCCCGACTCTAGACAGGTCCGGGGATACGCAGTATTTT. Translating gives CASSPTLDRSGDTQYF. Variable domain in full (rest from reference TRBV7-9 and TRBJ2-3): DTGVSQNPRHKITKRGQNVTFRCDPISEHNRLYWYRQTLGQGPEFLTYFQNEAQLEKSRLLSDRFSAERPKGSFSTLEIQRTEQGDSAMYLCASSPTLDRSGDTQYFGPGTRLTVL.

This clonotype was counted between two and nine times. The chain is built from TRBV12-3 or TRBV12-4 and TRBJ1-1; the match to TRBD1 covers 7 bases. Germline trimming cut 2 bases from V and 5 bases from J; bases unmatched to any gene: 8. This CDR3 is built from 15 residues. CDR3 bases: TGTGCCAGCAGTTTAAGTGCAGGGGGAGATACTGAAGCTTTCTTT. Protein sequence: CASSLSAGGDTEAFF.

This clonotype has just a few counts. This chain uses TRBV27 with TRBJ1-5, with TRBD1 matching 8 bases. This CDR3 is built from 14 residues. Germline CDR1 MNHEY, CDR2 SMNVEV (reference sequence). V lost 11 bases, J lost 1 base, and 7 bases stayed unmatched. In DNA, the CDR3 is TGTGCCTCCCGGACAGGGAGGAGCAATCAGCCCCAGCATTTT. Translation: CASRTGRSNQPQHF.

The chain uses TRBV12-3 or TRBV12-4 and TRBJ2-5; a possible D gene is TRBD1 (6 bases). CDR3 length: 14 residues. V was trimmed by 6 bases and J by 2 bases, leaving 13 bases between them. The DNA of the CDR3 is TGTGCCAGCAGACCTCCGGACAGTCAAGAGACCCAGTACTTC. Its protein product is CASRPPDSQETQYF.

This chain links TRBV6-5 with TRBJ2-2; no clear D gene. This CDR3 region has 11 residues. V was cut by 10 bases and J by 7 bases, with 10 bases left in between. CDR1 is MNHEY, CDR2 SVGAGI, per germline. The CDR3 here is CATRRSGELFF. For the CDR3, the DNA is TGTGCCACCAGGCGGAGCGGGGAGCTGTTTTTT.

Turning to this clonotype: A much larger clone differs by one base, so this may be a read error. The V and J genes are TRBV28 and TRBJ2-7; no definite D call. The length of the CDR3 is 13 residues. CDR1 and CDR2 (germline): MDHEN, SYDVKM. V gave up 1 base and J gave up 0 bases, with 4 bases separating them. The CDR3 DNA is TGTGCCAGCAGTTTATTCAGCTCCTACGAGCAGTACTTC. Its protein product is CASSLFSSYEQYF.

The CDR3: CASSLSESYNEQFF. The CDR3, as DNA: TGTGCCAGTAGTTTGTCAGAATCCTACAATGAGCAGTTCTTC. The chain recombines TRBV19 with TRBJ2-1; D uncertain. In germline, CDR1 is LNHDA, CDR2 SQIVND (reference sequence). V lost 5 bases to trimming and J lost 1 base, with 9 bases between them. The CDR3 consists of 14 residues.

This chain connects TRBV5-6 to TRBJ2-5; D assignment may be TRBD1 or TRBD2 (5 bases each). From germline, CDR1 is SGHDT and CDR2 YYEEEE. This CDR3 spans 13 amino acids. Trimming cost V 4 bases and J 11 bases, with 18 bases left between them. CDR3 in DNA: TGTGCCAGCAGCGGGGCCGGGACCACGTCTCAGTACTTC. As protein: CASSGAGTTSQYF.

This clonotype was counted once. CDR3 DNA sequence: TGCGCCAGCGGGCCCCGGGGGGCGCTCACCGGGGAGCTGTTTTTT. It specifies CASGPRGALTGELFF. The V and J genes are TRBV4-1 and TRBJ2-2; tentatively, D is TRBD2 (7 bases). Looked up from germline, CDR1 is MGHRA and CDR2 is YSYEKL. The CDR3 length is 15 residues. V was trimmed by 8 bases and J by 4 bases, leaving 17 bases between them.

There are a few counts of this clonotype. The chain has TRBV12-3 or TRBV12-4 and TRBJ2-5; tentative D call: TRBD2 (7 bases). V shed 7 bases and J shed 4 bases, with 16 bases lying between them. The CDR3 runs to 14 residues. The CDR3 sequence is CASTPGGPRETQYF. For the CDR3, the DNA is TGTGCCAGCACCCCGGGGGGCCCAAGAGAGACCCAGTACTTC.

The table lists this clonotype with a few counts. This chain connects TRBV4-1 to TRBJ1-4, with D possibly TRBD1 on 6 matching bases. V was trimmed by 3 bases and J by 7 bases, leaving 6 bases between them. The CDR3 extends over 12 amino acids. Germline loops: CDR1 MGHRA, CDR2 YSYEKL. As DNA, the CDR3 is TGCGCCAGCAGCCAGGACAGTGAAAAACTGTTTTTT. Its protein product is CASSQDSEKLFF.

This clonotype was seen only a few times. The chain has TRBV7-9 and TRBJ2-6; D gene ambiguous. Trimming shortened V by 5 bases and J by 2 bases, and 13 bases separated the two germline ends. The germline gives CDR1 SEHNR, CDR2 FQNEAQ (reference sequence). CDR3 length equals 16 residues. The CDR3 coding sequence is TGTGCCAGCAGCGCGCTTGGATGGGCTGGGGCCAACGTCCTGACTTTC. Translation: CASSALGWAGANVLTF.

This chain connects TRBV7-9 to TRBJ2-7; 12 bases are a match to TRBD2. The germline V gene has CDR1 SEHNR and CDR2 FQNEAQ (reference sequence). Trimming at V came to 5 bases and at J to 3 bases, leaving 5 bases not matched to a gene. This CDR3 comprises 15 residues. This CDR3 reads CASSARLAGDYEQYF. DNA of the CDR3: TGTGCCAGCAGCGCCAGACTAGCGGGGGACTACGAGCAGTACTTC. Using reference TRBV7-9 and TRBJ2-7 for the parts outside the CDR3, the full variable domain is DTGVSQNPRHKITKRGQNVTFRCDPISEHNRLYWYRQTLGQGPEFLTYFQNEAQLEKSRLLSDRFSAERPKGSFSTLEIQRTEQGDSAMYLCASSARLAGDYEQYFGPGTRLTVT.

This clonotype has more than one count but fewer than ten. This chain connects TRBV20-1 to TRBJ2-1, with TRBD1 as a possible D gene (6 bases). Trimming left V 3 bases short and J 2 bases short, with 11 bases between. From germline, CDR1 is DFQATT and CDR2 SNEGSKA (reference sequence). The CDR3 totals 14 residues. The CDR3 region is CSARDSVPYNEQFF. The CDR3, as DNA: TGCAGTGCTAGGGACAGCGTGCCCTACAATGAGCAGTTCTTC.

The chain links TRBV11-2 to TRBJ2-1; the match to TRBD2 covers 9 bases. Germline CDR1 and CDR2: SGHAT and FQNNGV. Germline trimming cut 3 bases from V and 7 bases from J; bases unmatched to any gene: 13. The CDR3 length is 17 residues. CDR3 in DNA: TGTGCCAGCAGCTTTAGCCAGCGGGGGGAATATAGAAATGAGCAGTTCTTC. Translation gives CASSFSQRGEYRNEQFF.

The CDR3, as DNA: TGCGCCAGCGAGGGACAGGTGGGCCGAGAGACCCAGTACTTC. Its protein product is CASEGQVGRETQYF. The V gene is TRBV10-1, the J gene TRBJ2-5, with 8 bases lining up with TRBD1. CDR3 size: 14 residues. The ends lost 8 bases at V and 4 bases at J; junction bases unmatched: 9. Germline V gene lookup returns CDR1 WNHNN and CDR2 SYGVQD (reference sequence).

This chain joins TRBV12-3 or TRBV12-4 and TRBJ2-5; perhaps TRBD2 as D (5 bases). This CDR3 has 15 amino acids. The V and J ends lost 5 bases and 3 bases respectively, with 16 bases between them. The CDR3 reads CASSSLRGYKETQYF. CDR3 bases: TGTGCCAGCAGTAGCCTACGAGGGTACAAAGAGACCCAGTACTTC.

This rearrangement joins TRBV12-3 or TRBV12-4 to TRBJ2-2, with D possibly TRBD1 on 5 matching bases. Trimming removed 4 bases from V and 2 bases from J, with 11 bases in between. The CDR3 covers 15 residues. The CDR3 sequence is CASSSQVPNTGELFF. In DNA, the CDR3 is TGTGCCAGCAGTTCACAGGTGCCCAACACCGGGGAGCTGTTTTTT.

This clonotype was seen a handful of times. This chain links TRBV6-1 with TRBJ2-7; 10 positions match TRBD2. CDR3 size: 15 residues. Per germline, CDR1 MNHNS and CDR2 SASEGT. J lost 6 bases, V lost 4 bases, and 9 bases had no gene match. CDR3 in DNA: TGTGCCAGCAGTGGGCCCCTAGCGGGGGTGGGCGAGCAGTACTTC. It translates to CASSGPLAGVGEQYF.

The V and J genes are TRBV4-1 and TRBJ2-1; TRBD1 aligns across 9 bases. Unmatched junction bases numbered 6, after V lost 0 bases and J lost 9 bases. Looked up from germline, CDR1 is MGHRA and CDR2 is YSYEKL. The CDR3 consists of 15 residues. For the CDR3, the DNA is TGCGCCAGCAGCCAAGATTGGGACAGGGAGGGTGAGCAGTTCTTC. It yields the protein CASSQDWDREGEQFF.